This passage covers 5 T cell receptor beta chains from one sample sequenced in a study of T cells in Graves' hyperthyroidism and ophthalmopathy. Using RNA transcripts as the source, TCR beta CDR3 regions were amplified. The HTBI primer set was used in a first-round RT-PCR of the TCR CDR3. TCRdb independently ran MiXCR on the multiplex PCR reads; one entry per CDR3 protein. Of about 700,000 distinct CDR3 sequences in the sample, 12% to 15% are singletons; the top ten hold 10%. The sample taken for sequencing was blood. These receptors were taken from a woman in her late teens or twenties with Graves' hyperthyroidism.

The CDR3 protein is CASSLGQGQGGEQYF. The CDR3 DNA reads TGCGCCAGCAGCTTGGGTCAGGGACAGGGAGGCGAGCAGTACTTC. The chain links TRBV5-1 to TRBJ2-7; the match to TRBD1 covers 9 bases. The CDR3 has 15 residues. Germline V CDR1 and CDR2: SGHRS, YFSETQ. Unmatched junction bases numbered 7, after V lost 0 bases and J lost 6 bases.

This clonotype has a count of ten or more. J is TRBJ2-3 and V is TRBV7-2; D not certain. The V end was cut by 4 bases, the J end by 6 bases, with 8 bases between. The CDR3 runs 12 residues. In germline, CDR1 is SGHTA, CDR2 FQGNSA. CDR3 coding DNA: TGTGCCAGCAGCTCTGCGGCGGATACGCAGTATTTT. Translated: CASSSAADTQYF. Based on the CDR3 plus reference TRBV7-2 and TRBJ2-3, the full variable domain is GAGVSQSPSNKVTEKGKDVELRCDPISGHTALYWYRQSLGQGLEFLIYFQGNSAPDKSGLPSDRFSAERTGGSVSTLTIQRTQQEDSAVYLCASSSAADTQYFGPGTRLTVL.

The CDR3 nucleotides are TGCGCCAGCAGTTCAAGCGGACCACTCGATAATGAGCAGTTCTTC. Residues: CASSSSGPLDNEQFF. V and J are TRBV5-1 and TRBJ2-1; a weak D match, TRBD2 (5 bases). Trimming cost V 5 bases and J 7 bases, with 19 bases left between them. Per the germline V gene, CDR1 is SGHRS and CDR2 is YFSETQ. This CDR3 is built from 15 residues.

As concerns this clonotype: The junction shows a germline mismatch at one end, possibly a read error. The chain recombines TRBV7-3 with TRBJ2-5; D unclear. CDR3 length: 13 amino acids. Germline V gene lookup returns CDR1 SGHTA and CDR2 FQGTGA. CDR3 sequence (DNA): TGCGCCAGCAGCTTTGGCCTGACGGAGACCCAGTACTTC. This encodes CASSFGLTETQYF.

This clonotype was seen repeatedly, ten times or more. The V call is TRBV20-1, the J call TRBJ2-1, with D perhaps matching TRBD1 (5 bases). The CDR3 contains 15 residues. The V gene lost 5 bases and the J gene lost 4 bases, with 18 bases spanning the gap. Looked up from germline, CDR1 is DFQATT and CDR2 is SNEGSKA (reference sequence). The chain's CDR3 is CSAGRQQVNYNEQFF. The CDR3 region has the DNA TGCAGTGCTGGAAGACAGCAAGTAAATTACAATGAGCAGTTCTTC.